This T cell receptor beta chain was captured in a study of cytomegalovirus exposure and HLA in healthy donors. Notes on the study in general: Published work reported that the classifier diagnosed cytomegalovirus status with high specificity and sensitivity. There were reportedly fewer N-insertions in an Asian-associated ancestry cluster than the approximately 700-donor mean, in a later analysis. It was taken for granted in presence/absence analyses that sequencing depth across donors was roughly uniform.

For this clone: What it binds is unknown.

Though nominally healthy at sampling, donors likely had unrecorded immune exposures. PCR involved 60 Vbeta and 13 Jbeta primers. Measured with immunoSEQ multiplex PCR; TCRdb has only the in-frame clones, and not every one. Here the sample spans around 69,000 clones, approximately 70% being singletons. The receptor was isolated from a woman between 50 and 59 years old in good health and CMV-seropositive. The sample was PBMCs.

The CDR3 region has the DNA TGCGCCAGCAGCCAAGAGGGAGTTATGAACACTGAAGCTTTCTTT. It is translated as CASSQEGVMNTEAFF. The chain links TRBV4-3 to TRBJ1-1, with unresolved D. From germline, CDR1 is LGHNA and CDR2 YSLEER. The V end lost 0 bases, the J end lost 0 bases, and 8 bases lay between the germline ends. The CDR3 extends over 15 amino acids.